The rows below give T cell receptor beta chains drawn from one sample of a study of CD8 T cells in ankylosing spondylitis. TCRdb itself ran the 5' RACE reads through MiXCR, one entry per CDR3 protein. The table lists roughly 350,000 distinct CDR3 sequences, roughly 8% of them singletons. Specimen: blood, either unsorted or a sorted T cell fraction (not recorded which). The receptors derive from a male donor with ankylosing spondylitis. Both conserved end residues are part of each CDR3. The D gene is left open where the match is weak. A row's size may be missing; if present it is once, few, many or a size class.

v_call: TRBV6-1
cdr3_length: 13
clone_size: many
j_call: TRBJ1-1
d_call: .
cdr3_nt: TGTGCCAGCAGTGAACAGGTTCACACTGAAGCTTTCTTT
cdr3_aa: CASSEQVHTEAFF

v_call: TRBV3-1
cdr3_length: 14
clone_size: few
j_call: TRBJ1-2
d_call: .
cdr3_nt: TGTGCCAGCAGCCAAGTGATGAATCTTGGTGGCTACACCTTC
cdr3_aa: CASSQVMNLGGYTF

v_call: TRBV6-2/TRBV6-3
cdr3_length: 16
clone_size: few
j_call: TRBJ2-3
d_call: .
cdr3_nt: TGTGCCAGCAGAGTCTCTCTAGCCCCGGGACGGGATACGCAGTATTTT
cdr3_aa: CASRVSLAPGRDTQYF

v_call: TRBV25-1
cdr3_length: 18
clone_size: .
j_call: TRBJ1-3
d_call: .
cdr3_nt: TGTGCCAGCAGTGAATATAGGGCAGGGATCCCCTCTGGAAACACCATATATTTT
cdr3_aa: CASSEYRAGIPSGNTIYF

v_call: TRBV7-9
cdr3_length: 16
clone_size: .
j_call: TRBJ2-4
d_call: .
cdr3_nt: TGTGCCAGCAGCTTTTCAGGGGAAAGGGCCAAAAACATTCAGTACTTC
cdr3_aa: CASSFSGERAKNIQYF

v_call: TRBV5-1
cdr3_length: 13
clone_size: many
j_call: TRBJ2-7
d_call: .
cdr3_nt: TGCGCCAGCAGCCCCCCAGGAACCTACGAGCAGTACTTC
cdr3_aa: CASSPPGTYEQYF

v_call: TRBV5-1
cdr3_length: 13
clone_size: .
j_call: TRBJ2-7
d_call: .
cdr3_nt: TGCGCCAGCAGCTCTGGGGGAGGCAACGAGCAGTACTTC
cdr3_aa: CASSSGGGNEQYF

v_call: TRBV6-2/TRBV6-3
cdr3_length: 13
clone_size: .
j_call: TRBJ2-7
d_call: .
cdr3_nt: TGTGCCACCGGTAAACAGCCGACCTACGAGCAGTACTTC
cdr3_aa: CATGKQPTYEQYF

v_call: TRBV29-1
cdr3_length: 15
clone_size: many
j_call: TRBJ2-7
d_call: .
cdr3_nt: TGCAGCGTTGAAGAACGTCGACAGGTTACCTACGAGCAGTACTTC
cdr3_aa: CSVEERRQVTYEQYF

v_call: TRBV5-1
cdr3_length: 13
clone_size: many
j_call: TRBJ2-7
d_call: .
cdr3_nt: TGCGCCAGCAGCTTGGAGAGAGGGCTCGAGCAGTACTTC
cdr3_aa: CASSLERGLEQYF

v_call: TRBV7-2
cdr3_length: 14
clone_size: many
j_call: TRBJ2-1
d_call: .
cdr3_nt: TGTGCCAGCAGCTTCGCGCCGGGGAACAATGAGCAGTTCTTC
cdr3_aa: CASSFAPGNNEQFF

v_call: TRBV7-3
cdr3_length: 18
clone_size: .
j_call: TRBJ2-2
d_call: .
cdr3_nt: TGTGCCAGCAGCTTAACTAGCGGACAGTTCGCGAACACCGGGGAGCTGTTTTTT
cdr3_aa: CASSLTSGQFANTGELFF

v_call: TRBV5-1
cdr3_length: 14
clone_size: .
j_call: TRBJ2-7
d_call: TRBD1
cdr3_nt: TGCGCCAGCAGAGACTGGACAGGCGGGTACGAGCAGTACTTC
cdr3_aa: CASRDWTGGYEQYF